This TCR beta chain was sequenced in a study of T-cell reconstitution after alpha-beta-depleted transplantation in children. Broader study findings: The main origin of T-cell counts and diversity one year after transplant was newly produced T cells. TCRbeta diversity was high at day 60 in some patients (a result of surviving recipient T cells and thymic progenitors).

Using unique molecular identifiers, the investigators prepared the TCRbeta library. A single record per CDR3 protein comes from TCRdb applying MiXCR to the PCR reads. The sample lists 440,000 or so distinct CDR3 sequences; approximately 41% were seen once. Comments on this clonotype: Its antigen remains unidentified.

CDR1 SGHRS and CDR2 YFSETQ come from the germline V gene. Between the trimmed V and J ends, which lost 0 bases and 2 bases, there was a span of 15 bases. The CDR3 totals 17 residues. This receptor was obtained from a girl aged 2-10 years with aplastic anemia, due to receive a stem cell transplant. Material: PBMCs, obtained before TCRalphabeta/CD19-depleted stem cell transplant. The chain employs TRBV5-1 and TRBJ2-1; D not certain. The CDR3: CASSLGNGYLAYNEQFF. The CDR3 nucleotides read TGCGCCAGCAGCTTGGGCAACGGGTACCTCGCCTACAATGAGCAGTTCTTC.